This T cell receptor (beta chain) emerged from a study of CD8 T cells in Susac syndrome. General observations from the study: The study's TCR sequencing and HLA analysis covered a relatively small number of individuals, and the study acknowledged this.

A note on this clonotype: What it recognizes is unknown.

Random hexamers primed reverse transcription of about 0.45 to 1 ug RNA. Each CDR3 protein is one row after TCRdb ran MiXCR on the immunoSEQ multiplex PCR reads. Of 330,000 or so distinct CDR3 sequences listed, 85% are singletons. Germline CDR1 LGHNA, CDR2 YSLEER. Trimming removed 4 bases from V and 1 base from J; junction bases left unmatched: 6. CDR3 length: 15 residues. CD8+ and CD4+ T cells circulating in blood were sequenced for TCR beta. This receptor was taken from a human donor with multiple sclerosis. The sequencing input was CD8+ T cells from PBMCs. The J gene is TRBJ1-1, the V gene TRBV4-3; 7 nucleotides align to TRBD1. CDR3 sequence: CASSPDTGANTEAFF. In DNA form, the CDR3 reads TGCGCCAGCAGCCCAGACACAGGGGCGAACACTGAAGCTTTCTTT.